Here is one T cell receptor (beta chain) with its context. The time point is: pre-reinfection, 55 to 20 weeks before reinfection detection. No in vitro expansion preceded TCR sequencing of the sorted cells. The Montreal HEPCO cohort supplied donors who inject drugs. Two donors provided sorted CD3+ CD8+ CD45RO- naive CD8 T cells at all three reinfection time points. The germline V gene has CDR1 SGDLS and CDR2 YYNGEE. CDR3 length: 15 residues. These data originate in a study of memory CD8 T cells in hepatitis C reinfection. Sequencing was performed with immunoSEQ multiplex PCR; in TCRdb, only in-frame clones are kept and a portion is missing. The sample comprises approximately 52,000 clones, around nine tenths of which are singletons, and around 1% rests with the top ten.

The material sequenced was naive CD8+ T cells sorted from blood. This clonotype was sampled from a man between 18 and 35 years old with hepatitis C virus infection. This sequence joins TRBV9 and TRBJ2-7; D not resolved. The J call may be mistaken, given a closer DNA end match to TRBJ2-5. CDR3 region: CASSVGGASQETQYF. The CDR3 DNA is TGTGCCAGCAGCGTAGGAGGAGCCTCCCAAGAGACCCAGTACTTC.